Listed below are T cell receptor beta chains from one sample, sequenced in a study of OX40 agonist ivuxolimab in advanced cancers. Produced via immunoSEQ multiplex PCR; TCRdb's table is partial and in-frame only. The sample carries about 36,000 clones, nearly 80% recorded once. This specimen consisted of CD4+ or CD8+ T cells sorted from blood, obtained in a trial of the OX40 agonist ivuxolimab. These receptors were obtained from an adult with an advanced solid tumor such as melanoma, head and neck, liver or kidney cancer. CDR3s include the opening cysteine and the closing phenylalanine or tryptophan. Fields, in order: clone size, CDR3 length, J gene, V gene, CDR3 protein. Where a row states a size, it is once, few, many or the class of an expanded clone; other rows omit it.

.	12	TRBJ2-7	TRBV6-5	CASSYMGYEQYF
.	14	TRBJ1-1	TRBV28	CASSPRGSYTEAFF
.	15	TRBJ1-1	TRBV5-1	CASHPATGASTEAFF
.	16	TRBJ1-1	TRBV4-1	CASSQDEGRWATEAFF
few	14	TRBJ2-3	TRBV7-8	CASSLVKQTDTQYF
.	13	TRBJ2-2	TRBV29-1	CSVGLAGAGELFF
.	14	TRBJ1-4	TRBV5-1	CASSSGQGREKLFF
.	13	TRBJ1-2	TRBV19	CASHRGGTYGYTF
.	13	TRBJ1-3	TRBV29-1	CSAYRGPGNTIYF
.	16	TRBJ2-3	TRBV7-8	CASSFPLAGWSDTQYF
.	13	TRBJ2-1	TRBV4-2	CASSLGTDNEQFF
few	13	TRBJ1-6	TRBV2	CASSPGYNSPLHF
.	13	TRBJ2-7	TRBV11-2	CASSSDYKYEQYF
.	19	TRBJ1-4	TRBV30	CAWSVGLWKTFGANEKLFF
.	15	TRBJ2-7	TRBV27	CASSLSGTGGYEQYF
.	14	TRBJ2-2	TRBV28	CASSLSLHTGELFF
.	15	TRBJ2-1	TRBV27	CASKPTSGRNHEQFF
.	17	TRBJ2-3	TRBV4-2	CASSQDLQRGHTDTQYF
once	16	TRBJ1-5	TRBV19	CASSPTRTVSNQPQHF
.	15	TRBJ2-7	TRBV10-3	CAISEGPTVSYEQYF
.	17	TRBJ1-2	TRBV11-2	CASSSSPSRGADYGYTF
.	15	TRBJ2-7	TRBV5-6	CASSWWGQTSYEQYF
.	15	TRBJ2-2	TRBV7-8	CASRSQGLNTGELFF
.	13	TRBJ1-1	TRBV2	CASSEAEGGKAFF
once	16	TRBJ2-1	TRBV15	CATSIRFGGPDNEQFF
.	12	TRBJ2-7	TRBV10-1	CASSEGLYEQYF
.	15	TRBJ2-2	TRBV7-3	CATKASGVNTGELFF
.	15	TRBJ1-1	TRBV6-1	CASSVLFRTNTEAFF
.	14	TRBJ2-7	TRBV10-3	CAISVLRPDYEQYF
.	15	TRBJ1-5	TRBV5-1	CASSLGSGKSEPQHF
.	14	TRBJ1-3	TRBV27	CASSLTGVGNTIYF
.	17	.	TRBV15	CATSRASTSGIGYEQYF
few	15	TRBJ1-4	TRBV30	CAWSVSARVNEKLFF
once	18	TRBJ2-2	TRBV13	CASSLVRDRRYSTGELFF
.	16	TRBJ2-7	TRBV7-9	CASSSYRDRNSYEQYF
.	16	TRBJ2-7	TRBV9	CASSYTPSGVSNEQYF
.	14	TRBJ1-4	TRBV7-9	CASSLHSTNEKLFF
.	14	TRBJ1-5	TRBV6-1	CASSVRDSNQPQHF
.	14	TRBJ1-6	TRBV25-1	CASSDPGKNSPLHF
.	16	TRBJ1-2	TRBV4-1	CASRQLVDRGGSGYTF
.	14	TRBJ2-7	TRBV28	CASSIQGGLYEQYF
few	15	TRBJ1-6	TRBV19	CASTLQGRSDSPLHF
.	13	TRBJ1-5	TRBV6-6	CASSGTDYQPQHF
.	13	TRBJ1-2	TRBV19	CASSVQGVHGYTF
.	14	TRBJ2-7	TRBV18	CASSQDRGQSEQYF
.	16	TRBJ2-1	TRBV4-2	CASSQVGGNGNNEQFF
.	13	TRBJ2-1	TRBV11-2	CASRLAGLNEQFF
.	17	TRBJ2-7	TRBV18	CASSPLAGTSGSYEQYF
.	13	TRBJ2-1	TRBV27	CASSRGVVGSEFF
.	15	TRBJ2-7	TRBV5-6	CASSQGGSPGYEQYF